This entry features one T cell receptor (beta chain) sequence. Antigen: not known. Trimming took off 1 base at V and 5 bases at J, with 8 bases between the two ends. CDR1 is SGHNT, CDR2 YENEEA, per germline. The length of the CDR3 is 14 residues. Several immunoSEQ plates received, in even portions, the genomic DNA of each subset. Generated by immunoSEQ multiplex PCR, the TCRdb table keeps only in-frame clones and is missing some. The sample shows hundreds of thousands of clones, around 72% of them seen only once. The data originate from a study of shared clonotypes between healthy human individuals. Regarding the study as a whole: Sampling covered nothing but blood. Tissue TCR repertoires likely differ from those found in blood.

This chain links TRBV11-3 with TRBJ2-2, with D tentatively TRBD1 (6 bases). Material: memory CD4+ T cells sorted from blood. Subset indicated: CD45RA-negative fraction. This TCR came from a woman aged 25 to 39 in good health. The CDR3 reads CASSLGQGTGELFF. CDR3 DNA sequence: TGTGCCAGCAGCTTAGGTCAGGGGACCGGGGAGCTGTTTTTT.